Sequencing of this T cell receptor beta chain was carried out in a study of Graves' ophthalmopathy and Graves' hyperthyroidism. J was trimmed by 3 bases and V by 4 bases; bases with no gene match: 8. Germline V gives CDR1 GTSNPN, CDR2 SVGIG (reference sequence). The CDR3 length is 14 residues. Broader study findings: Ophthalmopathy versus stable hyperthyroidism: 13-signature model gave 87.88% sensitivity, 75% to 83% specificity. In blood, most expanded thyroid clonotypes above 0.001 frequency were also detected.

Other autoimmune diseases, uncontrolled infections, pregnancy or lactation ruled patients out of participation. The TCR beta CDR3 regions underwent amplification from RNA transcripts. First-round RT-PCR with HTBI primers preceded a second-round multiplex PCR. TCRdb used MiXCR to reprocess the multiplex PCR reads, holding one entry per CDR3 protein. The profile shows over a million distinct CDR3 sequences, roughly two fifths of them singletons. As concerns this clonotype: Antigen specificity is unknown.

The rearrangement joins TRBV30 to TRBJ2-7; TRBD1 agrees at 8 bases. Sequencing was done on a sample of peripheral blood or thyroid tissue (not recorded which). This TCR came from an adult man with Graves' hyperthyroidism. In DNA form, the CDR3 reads TGTGCCTGGACATTGGGGGACAGGATCTACGAGCAGTACTTC. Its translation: CAWTLGDRIYEQYF.